This T cell receptor beta chain originates from a study of blood T cell repertoires in COVID-19. The overall study: Nucleic acid was either cDNA or gDNA, and it came from T cells, B-cell-depleted T cells, or PBMCs.

Libraries were prepared by immunoSEQ multiplex PCR; TCRdb keeps only in-frame clonotypes and omits some of them. The repertoire holds 200,000 to 250,000 clones, with 85% to 95% as singletons. V trimming: 8 bases; J trimming: 4 bases; junction bases outside the gene matches: 7. This CDR3 spans 14 amino acids. Germline V gives CDR1 SGHDT, CDR2 YYEEEE. This chain links TRBV5-6 with TRBJ2-1; 9 bases are a match to TRBD1. The specimen was peripheral blood. This clonotype was obtained from a man aged 25-40 years with COVID-19, enrolled during active disease. This chain's CDR3 is CASIRDRVYNEQFF. CDR3 DNA: TGTGCCAGTATCCGGGACAGGGTATACAATGAGCAGTTCTTC.